This T cell receptor beta chain comes out of a study of molecular identifiers for immune sequencing clone quantification. At the level of the study: Four of five RNA aliquots from roughly 21,000 or 96,000 naive CD8 T cells were sequenced.

Input for naive CD8 libraries was roughly 20,000 to 1,000,000 sorted cells; the RNA fraction used was 10%, 30% or 50%. Researchers sorted naive CD8 T cells as cells that were CD8+CD4-CCR7+CD45RA+. Findings and limits, study-wide: It was shown that clones above 20 RNA copies held over 98% of effector molecules, but under 1% in naive cells.

This clonotype was recorded many times. The target antigen is unknown. TCRdb re-derived calls from the PCR reads in MiXCR, one entry per CDR3 protein. The sample records more than 250,000 distinct CDR3 sequences, roughly 23% being singletons. CDR1 and CDR2 from the germline V gene are SGHRS and YFSETQ. Germline trimming cut 8 bases from V and 3 bases from J; bases unmatched to any gene: 8. The CDR3 length is 15 residues. The TCR originated in a human donor in good health. Some libraries in this study had Jurkat cell RNA spiked in. Sequenced input: naive CD8+ T cells from blood, with Jurkat cell RNA spiked in. Subset in this sample: FACS-sorted CD8+CD4-CCR7+CD45RA+ naive T cells. The chain couples TRBV5-1 to TRBJ2-5, with 12 bases fitting TRBD2. CDR3 DNA sequence: TGCGCCAGTAGGATGACTAGCGGGGGAAAAGAGACCCAGTACTTC. Protein sequence: CASRMTSGGKETQYF. Full variable domain (remainder filled in from reference TRBV5-1 and TRBJ2-5): KAGVTQTPRYLIKTRGQQVTLSCSPISGHRSVSWYQQTPGQGLQFLFEYFSETQRNKGNFPGRFSGRQFSNSRSEMNVSTLELGDSALYLCASRMTSGGKETQYFGPGTRLLVL.